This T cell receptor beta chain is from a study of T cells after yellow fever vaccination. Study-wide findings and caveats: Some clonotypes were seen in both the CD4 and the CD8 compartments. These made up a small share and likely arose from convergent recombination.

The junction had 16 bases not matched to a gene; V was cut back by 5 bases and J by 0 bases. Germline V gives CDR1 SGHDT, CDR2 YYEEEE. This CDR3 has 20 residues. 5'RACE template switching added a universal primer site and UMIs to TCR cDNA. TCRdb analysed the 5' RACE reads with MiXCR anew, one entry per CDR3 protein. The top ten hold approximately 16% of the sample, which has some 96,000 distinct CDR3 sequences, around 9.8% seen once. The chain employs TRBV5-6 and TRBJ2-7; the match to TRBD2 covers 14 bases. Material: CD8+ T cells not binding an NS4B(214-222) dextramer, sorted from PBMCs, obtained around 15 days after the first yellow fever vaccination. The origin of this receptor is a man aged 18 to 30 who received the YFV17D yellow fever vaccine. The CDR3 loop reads CASRMTLGLAGGLSSYEQYF. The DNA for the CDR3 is TGTGCCAGCAGGATGACACTTGGACTAGCGGGGGGCCTGAGCTCCTACGAGCAGTACTTC.